Sequencing of this T cell receptor (beta chain) was carried out in a study of blood T cell repertoires in COVID-19. As for the study in general: Italy, Spain and the United States were the sources of the convalescent and acute COVID-19 samples.

The V end lost 6 bases, the J end lost 4 bases, and 24 bases lay between the germline ends. Germline V gene data show CDR1 as SQVTM and CDR2 as ANQGSEA. The CDR3 has 16 amino acids. Assay: immunoSEQ multiplex PCR; the TCRdb copy retains only in-frame clones and omits some. The table has about 90,000 clones, just under 85% seen once. A single count supports this clone. The sample comprised peripheral blood. The chain uses TRBV29-1 and TRBJ1-2; tentative D call: TRBD1 (6 bases). The sequence was obtained from a man in his forties or fifties with acute or convalescent COVID-19. The CDR3 sequence is CSVDGSGGRRFYGYTF. As DNA, the CDR3 is TGCAGCGTGGATGGATCGGGGGGGCGACGGTTCTATGGCTACACCTTC.